The entry that follows covers one TCR beta chain sequence. Its target is unknown. This specimen belongs to a study of monozygotic twins with inflammatory bowel disease. The CDR3 has 15 residues. The germline V gene has CDR1 DFQATT and CDR2 SNEGSKA (reference sequence). TCRdb reprocessed the 5' RACE reads and keeps a single row for each CDR3 protein, giving no DNA. The sample totals 300,000 to 400,000 distinct CDR3 sequences; its top ten clones hold approximately 2%. Regarding the study as a whole: The data offered no way to tell different T cell subtypes apart.

The sequencing sample was made of blood. The chain joins TRBV20-1 to TRBJ2-5; TCRdb selects TRBD1, and the lack of DNA leaves this call unchecked. The clonotype was recovered from a human donor with ulcerative colitis or Crohn's disease, or a healthy co-twin of an affected twin (not recorded which). The CDR3 sequence: CSARAFGTPQETQYF.